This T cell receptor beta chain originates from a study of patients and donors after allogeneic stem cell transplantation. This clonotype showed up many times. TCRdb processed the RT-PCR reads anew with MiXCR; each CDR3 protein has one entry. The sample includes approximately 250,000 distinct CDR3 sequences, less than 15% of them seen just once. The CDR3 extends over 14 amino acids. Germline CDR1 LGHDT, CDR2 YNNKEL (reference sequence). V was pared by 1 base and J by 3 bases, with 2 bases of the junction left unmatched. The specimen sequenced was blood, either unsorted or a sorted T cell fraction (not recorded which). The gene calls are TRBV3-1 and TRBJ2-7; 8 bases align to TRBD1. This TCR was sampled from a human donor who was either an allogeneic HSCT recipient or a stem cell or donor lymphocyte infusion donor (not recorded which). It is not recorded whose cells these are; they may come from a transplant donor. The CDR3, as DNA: TGTGCCAGCAGCCAAGCCGGGACAGGCTACGAGCAGTACTTC. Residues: CASSQAGTGYEQYF.